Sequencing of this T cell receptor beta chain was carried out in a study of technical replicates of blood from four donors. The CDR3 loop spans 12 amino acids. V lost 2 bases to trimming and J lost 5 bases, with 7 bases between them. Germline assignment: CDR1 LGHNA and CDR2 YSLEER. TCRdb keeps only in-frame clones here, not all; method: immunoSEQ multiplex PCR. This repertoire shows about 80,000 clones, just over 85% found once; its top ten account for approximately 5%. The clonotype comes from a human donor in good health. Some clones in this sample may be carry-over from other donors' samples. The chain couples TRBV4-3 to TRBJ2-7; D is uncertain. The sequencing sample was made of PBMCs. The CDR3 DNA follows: TGCGCCAGCAGCCAACACGGTGACGAGCAGTACTTC. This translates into CASSQHGDEQYF.